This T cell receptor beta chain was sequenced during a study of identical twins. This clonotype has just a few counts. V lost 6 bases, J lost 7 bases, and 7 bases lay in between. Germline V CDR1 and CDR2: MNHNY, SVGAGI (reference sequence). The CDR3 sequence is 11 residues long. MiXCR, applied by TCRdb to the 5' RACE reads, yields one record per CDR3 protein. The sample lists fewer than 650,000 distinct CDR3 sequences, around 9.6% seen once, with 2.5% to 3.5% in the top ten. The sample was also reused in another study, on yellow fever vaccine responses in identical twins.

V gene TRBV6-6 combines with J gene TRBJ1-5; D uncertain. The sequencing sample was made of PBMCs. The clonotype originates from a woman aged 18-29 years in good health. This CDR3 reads CASRGEQPQHF. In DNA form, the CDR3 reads TGTGCCAGCAGGGGAGAGCAGCCCCAGCATTTT.